The 16 T cell receptor beta chains below were found in one sample sequenced in a study of identical twins. TCRdb reprocessed the 5' RACE reads via MiXCR and lists one record per CDR3 protein. The table has hundreds of thousands of distinct CDR3 sequences, about an eighth seen once. The sequencing sample was made of memory (CD45RO+) T cells sorted from blood. All receptors come from a woman aged 18 to 35 in good health.

This clonotype was observed a handful of times. The chain employs TRBV9 and TRBJ2-1, with no clear D. The CDR3 contains 13 residues. Trimming shortened V by 4 bases and J by 5 bases, and 10 bases separated the two germline ends. The germline gives CDR1 SGDLS, CDR2 YYNGEE. CDR3 loop: CASSLDGNNEQFF. DNA for the CDR3: TGTGCCAGCAGCCTGGACGGTAACAATGAGCAGTTCTTC.

This clonotype has at least ten counts. CDR3: CASSLVSSLGGELFF. DNA for the CDR3: TGTGCCAGCAGCTTAGTGTCTAGCCTAGGCGGGGAGCTGTTTTTT. The V call is TRBV7-3, the J call TRBJ2-2; a weak D match, TRBD2 (5 bases). The ends were cut back, 2 bases at V and 7 bases at J, with 14 bases in the middle. The germline V gene has CDR1 SGHTA and CDR2 FQGTGA. The CDR3 extends over 15 amino acids.

The chain joins TRBV4-2 to TRBJ2-3; 11 bases map to TRBD2. Trimming at V came to 4 bases and at J to 2 bases, leaving 5 bases not matched to a gene. The CDR3 has 16 amino acids. Germline CDR1 LGHNA, CDR2 YNFKEQ. This CDR3 reads CASSRELAGATDTQYF. CDR3 bases: TGTGCCAGCAGCCGCGAACTAGCGGGAGCCACAGATACGCAGTATTTT.

The table lists this clonotype with many counts. The V gene is TRBV5-1, the J gene TRBJ1-1, with D possibly TRBD1 on 5 matching bases. V shed 3 bases and J shed 0 bases, with 6 bases lying between them. Looked up from germline, CDR1 is SGHRS and CDR2 is YFSETQ. This CDR3 is 13 amino acids long. The chain's CDR3 is CASSSQVNTEAFF. In DNA, the CDR3 is TGCGCCAGCAGCTCACAGGTGAACACTGAAGCTTTCTTT.

This clonotype was detected many times. The CDR3 DNA reads as TGTGCCAGCAGCTCACGACAGGGGGCGAACACCATATATTTT. It yields the protein CASSSRQGANTIYF. The gene calls are TRBV5-5 and TRBJ1-3; 10 bases map to TRBD1. The CDR3 has 14 amino acids. Germline CDR1 reads SGHKS; CDR2 reads YYEKEE (reference sequence). The junction had 4 bases not matched to a gene; V was cut back by 3 bases and J by 7 bases.

Note on this clonotype: As the CDR3 is not closed by the conserved phenylalanine or tryptophan, this likely results from a read error. The V call is TRBV7-9, the J call TRBJ2-5, with 9 positions matching TRBD1. This CDR3 is built from 14 residues. V was clipped by 4 bases and J by 3 bases; unmatched bases: 3. Germline V lookup: CDR1 SEHNR, CDR2 FQNEAQ (reference sequence). This CDR3 reads CASSSGQGKETQYS. DNA of the CDR3: TGTGCCAGCAGCTCGGGACAGGGAAAAGAGACCCAGTACTCC.

The chain employs TRBV5-1 and TRBJ2-7, with TRBD2 as a possible D gene (6 bases). Germline CDR1 is SGHRS and CDR2 is YFSETQ. The CDR3 extends over 14 amino acids. Trimming pared 4 bases from V and 4 bases from J, leaving 15 bases between. As DNA, the CDR3 is TGCGCCAGCAGCCCCCGCGGGGACGGATACGAGCAGTACTTC. Protein product: CASSPRGDGYEQYF.

The V and J genes are TRBV3-1 and TRBJ2-1, with D tentatively TRBD1 or TRBD2 (5 bases each). The germline CDR1 and CDR2 sequences are LGHDT and YNNKEL (reference sequence). The CDR3 is 11 residues long. The V and J ends lost 2 bases and 11 bases respectively, with 7 bases between them. In DNA, the CDR3 is TGTGCCAGCAGCCAACAGGGACAGCAGTTCTTC. Its protein product is CASSQQGQQFF.

The chain has TRBV12-3 or TRBV12-4 and TRBJ2-5; 11 bases map to TRBD2. Unmatched junction bases numbered 5, after V lost 3 bases and J lost 5 bases. CDR3 length: 15 residues. CDR3 coding DNA: TGTGCCAGCAGTTTTAGCGGGGGGGCCTTGGAGACCCAGTACTTC. Residues: CASSFSGGALETQYF.

In this sample, this clonotype turned up a few times. This chain uses TRBV29-1 with TRBJ2-5; TRBD2 agrees at 8 bases. The CDR3 is 15 amino acids. J gave up 3 bases and V 4 bases, and 10 bases lay outside the gene matches. Germline-derived CDR1 and CDR2 are SQVTM and ANQGSEA. CDR3 region: CSVVSFRRGEETQYF. In DNA, the CDR3 is TGCAGCGTTGTTTCGTTTCGGCGGGGGGAAGAGACCCAGTACTTC.

This clonotype was observed a handful of times. The rearrangement links TRBV5-4 to TRBJ2-1, with 15 bases matching TRBD2. Trimming took 4 bases from V and 8 from J; bases not matched to a gene: 4. This CDR3 has 15 amino acids. Germline CDR1 SGHNT, CDR2 YYREEE (reference sequence). This chain's CDR3 is CASSTGTSGGYEQFF. DNA of the CDR3: TGTGCCAGCAGCACCGGGACTAGCGGGGGGTATGAGCAGTTCTTC.

Many counts were recorded for this clonotype. This chain connects TRBV20-1 to TRBJ1-1, with 7 bases fitting TRBD1. The CDR3 totals 13 residues. After removal of 6 bases from V and 4 bases from J, the junction contained 8 bases not matched to a gene. Germline CDR1 is DFQATT and CDR2 is SNEGSKA (reference sequence). In DNA, the CDR3 is TGCAGTGCCTCGGACAGGTGGGCCACTGAAGCTTTCTTT. This gives the protein CSASDRWATEAFF.

The table lists this clonotype with many counts. The chain uses TRBV5-1 and TRBJ1-1; D is possibly TRBD1 (5 bases). Per the germline V gene, CDR1 is SGHRS and CDR2 is YFSETQ. Trimming removed 0 bases at V and 2 bases at J, with 8 bases between. The CDR3 length is 14 residues. As DNA, the CDR3 is TGCGCCAGCAGCTTGGCTCAGGGAAACACTGAAGCTTTCTTT. Translation gives CASSLAQGNTEAFF.

This clonotype has just one count. The chain recombines TRBV20-1 with TRBJ1-2, with D possibly being TRBD1 (6 bases). The germline V gene encodes CDR1 DFQATT and CDR2 SNEGSKA (reference sequence). This CDR3 has 11 residues. Deletions cut 6 bases from V and 8 bases from J, with 13 bases between. CDR3 in amino acids: CSAAKGEGYTF. CDR3 DNA: TGCAGTGCGGCTAAGGGGGAGGGCTACACCTTC.

The chain links TRBV12-3 or TRBV12-4 to TRBJ1-1, with 7 positions matching TRBD1. This CDR3 has 14 amino acids. Trimming cost V 5 bases and J 3 bases; bases outside gene matches: 6. CDR3 residues: CASSVDRKDTEAFF. CDR3 coding DNA: TGTGCCAGCAGTGTGGACAGGAAGGACACTGAAGCTTTCTTT.

The chain couples TRBV11-3 to TRBJ1-1; D remains unclear. Germline V gene sequence: CDR1 SGHNT, CDR2 YENEEA. This CDR3 comprises 15 residues. Deletions cut 0 bases from V and 5 bases from J, with 13 bases between. CDR3 residues: CASSLDLASETEAFF. The CDR3 DNA reads TGTGCCAGCAGCTTAGATTTGGCTTCCGAGACTGAAGCTTTCTTT.